The 17 T cell receptor beta chains given below trace back to one sample, sequenced in a study of CD8 T cells in ankylosing spondylitis. TCRdb redid the calling of the 5' RACE reads with MiXCR, one entry per CDR3 protein. The sample records 250,000 to 300,000 distinct CDR3 sequences, around 20% being singletons. The sequencing input was blood, either unsorted or a sorted T cell fraction (not recorded which). Every receptor here comes from a male donor with ankylosing spondylitis or in good health (not recorded which).

This clonotype turned up a few times. This sequence joins TRBV5-1 and TRBJ2-5, with D possibly being TRBD2 (6 bases). Germline lookup yields CDR1 SGHRS and CDR2 YFSETQ. Trimming took off 4 bases at V and 3 bases at J, with 13 bases between the two ends. The CDR3 is 14 amino acids. The CDR3 region has the DNA TGCGCCAGCAGCCCCTCTGGGGGGAAAGAGACCCAGTACTTC. This codes for CASSPSGGKETQYF.

The sample holds one count of this clonotype. V gene TRBV30 combines with J gene TRBJ2-7; TRBD1 aligns across 8 bases. CDR1 and CDR2 (germline): GTSNPN, SVGIG (reference sequence). This CDR3 is 12 amino acids long. J gave up 7 bases and V 0 bases, and 2 bases lay outside the gene matches. The CDR3 DNA sequence: TGTGCCTGGAGTGTAGACAGGGGAGAGCAGTACGTC. Encoded protein: CAWSVDRGEQYV.

This clonotype was seen only a few times. The chain employs TRBV29-1 and TRBJ2-1; 8 nucleotides match TRBD2. V shed 6 bases and J 5 bases; nucleotides not matched to a gene: 12. Germline V CDR1 and CDR2: SQVTM, ANQGSEA. CDR3 length: 15 amino acids. CDR3 nucleotides: TGCAGCGTCGGGGGGGGACCTAGGAAAAACAATGAGCAGTTCTTC. It codes for CSVGGGPRKNNEQFF.

The chain uses TRBV23-1 and TRBJ2-7; D might be TRBD1 (6 bases). TRBV23-1 is treated as an ORF (open reading frame) with a function not yet certain. Trimming stripped 2 bases from V and 0 bases from J, with 11 bases between. The CDR3 length is 15 residues. The CDR3 loop reads CASSQIRGGSYEQYV. Written as DNA, the CDR3 is TGCGCCAGCAGTCAAATAAGAGGGGGCTCCTACGAGCAGTACGTC.

The chain employs TRBV5-1 and TRBJ2-1; D remains unclear. The CDR3 sequence is 15 residues long. Trimming removed 0 bases at V and 4 bases at J, with 11 bases between. CDR1 and CDR2 from the germline V gene are SGHRS and YFSETQ. The CDR3 DNA sequence: TGCGCCAGCAGCTTGGAGGCCCATCTTTACAATGAGCAGTTCTTC. It specifies CASSLEAHLYNEQFF.

This clonotype came up a few times. The chain has TRBV28 and TRBJ2-7; D is uncertain. V was shortened by 1 base and J by 4 bases, with 2 bases between the two germline ends. This CDR3 region has 11 residues. The germline CDR1 and CDR2 sequences are MDHEN and SYDVKM. CDR3 coding DNA: TGTGCCAGCAGTTTATTTTACGAGCAGTACGTC. This sequence encodes CASSLFYEQYV.

The CDR3 loop reads CASSISGQENSPLHF. As DNA, the CDR3 is TGCGCCAGCAGCATCTCGGGACAGGAGAATTCACCCCTCCACTTT. This chain links TRBV5-1 with TRBJ1-6; the match to TRBD1 covers 8 bases. Germline V lookup: CDR1 SGHRS, CDR2 YFSETQ. Losses at the gene ends were 4 bases for V and 7 bases for J; bases not matched to a gene: 7. The CDR3 is made up of 15 amino acids.

The V gene is TRBV29-1, the J gene TRBJ1-2, with no clear D. The V end lost 2 bases, the J end lost 0 bases, and 13 bases lay between the germline ends. From germline, CDR1 is SQVTM and CDR2 ANQGSEA. The CDR3 extends over 15 amino acids. The CDR3 bases are TGCAGCGTTGAATTAATTGGTTCTTCTAACTATGGCTACACCTTC. It yields the protein CSVELIGSSNYGYTF.

This clonotype was seen at least ten times. The CDR3 DNA is TGTGCCAGCAGTTTAGCACACTATAATTCACCCCTCCACTTT. This encodes CASSLAHYNSPLHF. The chain has TRBV12-3 or TRBV12-4 and TRBJ1-6, with unresolved D. V shed 0 bases and J shed 3 bases, with 3 bases lying between them. The CDR3 extends over 14 amino acids.

This rearrangement joins TRBV2 to TRBJ2-2, with D possibly matching TRBD1 (7 bases). V was pared by 6 bases and J by 5 bases, with 16 bases between. The CDR3 runs to 15 residues. In germline, CDR1 is SNHLY, CDR2 FYNNEI. The CDR3 loop is CASSAGQPETGELFF. The CDR3 DNA reads as TGTGCCAGCAGCGCGGGACAGCCGGAGACCGGGGAGCTGTTTTTT.

V gene TRBV5-1 combines with J gene TRBJ2-1, with 8 bases lining up with TRBD2. The germline V gene encodes CDR1 SGHRS and CDR2 YFSETQ. With 2 bases clipped from V and 8 bases from J, the junction kept 6 bases outside the gene matches. The CDR3 loop spans 14 amino acids. CDR3 in amino acids: CASSLGGRFDEQFF. CDR3 DNA: TGCGCCAGCAGCTTAGGCGGGAGGTTCGATGAGCAGTTCTTC.

This clonotype showed up just a few times. The CDR3 reads CASSRNHMTGLNTEAFF. CDR3 sequence (DNA): TGTGCCAGCAGCCGAAACCATATGACAGGTTTGAACACTGAAGCTTTCTTT. The V call is TRBV6-1, the J call TRBJ1-1; a weak D match, TRBD1 (6 bases). The CDR3 spans 17 residues. Trimming took 6 bases from V and 0 from J, leaving 20 bases between them. Per the germline V gene, CDR1 is MNHNS and CDR2 is SASEGT.

J is TRBJ1-1 and V is TRBV9; tentatively, D is TRBD1 (6 bases). CDR3 length: 15 residues. CDR1 and CDR2 from the germline V gene are SGDLS and YYNGEE. V gave up 4 bases and J gave up 0 bases, with 13 bases separating them. CDR3 bases: TGTGCCAGCAGCCCCCAGGGGTTACTGAACACTGAAGCTTTCTTT. Amino acids: CASSPQGLLNTEAFF.

The gene calls are TRBV5-1 and TRBJ2-2, with D perhaps TRBD1 (6 bases). This CDR3 contains 14 residues. The V end was cut by 4 bases, the J end by 7 bases, with 14 bases between. CDR1 and CDR2 from the germline V gene are SGHRS and YFSETQ. The CDR3 nucleotides are TGCGCCAGCAGCGAGTACAGGGTCGGCGGGGAGCTGTTTTTT. This gives the protein CASSEYRVGGELFF.

Only one count was recorded for this clonotype. The chain combines TRBV19 with TRBJ2-1, with 7 bases that match TRBD2. The CDR3 is 14 residues long. After removal of 5 bases from V and 5 bases from J, the junction contained 6 bases not matched to a gene. Germline V gene lookup returns CDR1 LNHDA and CDR2 SQIVND (reference sequence). The CDR3 DNA is TGTGCCAGTAGTCCGCCCCGGGGGGACAATGAGCAGTTCTTC. Amino acid sequence: CASSPPRGDNEQFF.

This clonotype was seen only a few times. The V and J genes are TRBV10-3 and TRBJ2-1; 11 bases are a match to TRBD2. J gave up 8 bases and V 3 bases, and 6 bases lay outside the gene matches. There are 15 residues in the CDR3. Per the germline V gene, CDR1 is ENHRY and CDR2 is SYGVKD. The CDR3 here is CAISDETSGVYEQFF. In DNA form, the CDR3 reads TGTGCCATCAGTGACGAGACTAGCGGGGTCTATGAGCAGTTCTTC.

The chain carries TRBV12-3 or TRBV12-4 and TRBJ2-5, with 9 bases identical to TRBD2. The CDR3 extends over 15 amino acids. V shed 6 bases, J shed 5 bases, and the junction held 10 bases outside the gene matches. CDR3 nucleotides: TGTGCCAGCAGCAACGTAGCGGGAGACGTGGAGACCCAGTACTTC. Encoded protein: CASSNVAGDVETQYF.